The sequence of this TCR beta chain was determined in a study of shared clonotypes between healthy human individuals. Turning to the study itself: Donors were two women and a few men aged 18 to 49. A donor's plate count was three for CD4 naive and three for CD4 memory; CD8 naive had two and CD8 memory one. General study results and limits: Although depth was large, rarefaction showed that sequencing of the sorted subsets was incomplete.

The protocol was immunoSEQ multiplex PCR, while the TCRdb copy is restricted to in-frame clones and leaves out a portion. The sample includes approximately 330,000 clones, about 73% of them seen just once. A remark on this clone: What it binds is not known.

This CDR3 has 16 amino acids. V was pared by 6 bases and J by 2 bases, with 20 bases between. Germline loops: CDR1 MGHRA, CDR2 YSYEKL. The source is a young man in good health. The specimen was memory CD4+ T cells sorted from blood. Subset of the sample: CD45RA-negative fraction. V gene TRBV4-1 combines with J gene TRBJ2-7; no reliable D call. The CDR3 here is CASSYYESPTTYEQYF. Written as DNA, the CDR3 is TGCGCCAGCAGTTACTATGAATCACCCACTACCTACGAGCAGTACTTC.